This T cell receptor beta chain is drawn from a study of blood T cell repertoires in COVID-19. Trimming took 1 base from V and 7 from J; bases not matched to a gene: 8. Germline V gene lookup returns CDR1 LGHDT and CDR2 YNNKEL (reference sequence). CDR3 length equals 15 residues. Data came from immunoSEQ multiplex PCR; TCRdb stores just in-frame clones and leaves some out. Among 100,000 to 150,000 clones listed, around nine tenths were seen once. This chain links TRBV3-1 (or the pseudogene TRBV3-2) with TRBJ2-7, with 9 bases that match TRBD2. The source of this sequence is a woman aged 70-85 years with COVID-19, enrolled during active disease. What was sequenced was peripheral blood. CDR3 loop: CASSQVGAGGREQYF. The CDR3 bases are TGTGCCAGCAGCCAAGTCGGAGCGGGGGGCCGGGAGCAGTACTTC.